A selection of T cell receptor beta chains follows, all from one sample in a study of response to subunit inactivated influenza vaccine. One entry per CDR3 protein, called by TCRdb with MiXCR from the RT-PCR reads. This sample carries about 650,000 distinct CDR3 sequences, more than 15% of them seen once, and the ten largest clones take around a tenth. Material: PBMCs from blood, obtained 11 to 12 days after vaccination. The receptors were sampled from a man aged 50 or older who received an inactivated influenza vaccine. CDR3s include the opening cysteine and the closing phenylalanine or tryptophan. D genes are given only for firm matches. Expanded clones get a size class; other rows say once, few or many, or leave the size out.

v_gene	abundance	j_gene	d_gene	CDR3nt	CDR3aa
TRBV5-1	few	TRBJ2-5	TRBD2	TGCGCCAGCAGCGGGACTAGCCTTACTACCCAGTACTTC	CASSGTSLTTQYF
TRBV7-8	.	TRBJ2-2	TRBD2	TGTGCCAGCAGCTTGTTGCCGGGACTAGCGGGAGTAGGCGGGGAGCTGTTTTTT	CASSLLPGLAGVGGELFF
TRBV6-2/TRBV6-3	.	TRBJ2-7	TRBD1	TGTGCCAGCAGACTCGGACAGGTGAACGAGCAGTACTTC	CASRLGQVNEQYF
TRBV20-1	.	TRBJ2-5	.	TGCAGTGCCCCGGGACACCAGTACCAAGAGACCCAGTACTTC	CSAPGHQYQETQYF
TRBV15	few	TRBJ2-2	.	TGTGCCACCAGCAGAGAGGGGCGTACCGGGGAGCTGTTTTTT	CATSREGRTGELFF
TRBV20-1	.	TRBJ1-2	.	TGCAGTGCCCGGGGGGCGGACGCCCATGGCTACACCTTC	CSARGADAHGYTF
TRBV5-1	few	TRBJ2-7	TRBD1	TGCGCCAGCAGCTTCGATGGACAGGCCTCCTACGAGCAGTACTTC	CASSFDGQASYEQYF
TRBV4-2	.	TRBJ2-1	.	TGTGCCAGCAGCCAAGGTCAGGCAAGGGAGCAGTTCTTC	CASSQGQAREQFF
TRBV20-1	.	TRBJ1-2	TRBD1	TGCAGTGCAGGACAGGGAGTTGGCTATGGCTACACCTTC	CSAGQGVGYGYTF
TRBV24-1	few	TRBJ2-5	.	TGTGCCACCAGTGGATGGACAGCACAAGAGACCCAGTACTTC	CATSGWTAQETQYF
TRBV29-1	many	TRBJ2-5	TRBD2	TGCAGCGTTGATGGCGGGGAGGGAGAGACCCAGTACTTC	CSVDGGEGETQYF
TRBV7-8	.	TRBJ1-5	.	TGTGCCAGCAGCTTAGAGGGGAGGGGCAATCAGCCCCAGCATTTT	CASSLEGRGNQPQHF
TRBV29-1	.	TRBJ2-3	.	TGCAGCGCTGCTGCACGGATCACAGATACGCAGTATTTT	CSAAARITDTQYF
TRBV5-1	.	TRBJ2-5	TRBD1	TGCGCCAGCAGCTCGGGACAGGAACAAGAGACCCAGTACTTC	CASSSGQEQETQYF
TRBV4-3	.	TRBJ2-7	.	TGCGCCAGCAGCCCACGGAACAGGGAACCGGGCGAGCAGTACTTC	CASSPRNREPGEQYF
TRBV20-1	many	TRBJ2-7	TRBD2	TGCAGTGCTCCAGCGGGAGCCCCCTACGAGCAGTACTTC	CSAPAGAPYEQYF
TRBV25-1	.	TRBJ2-3	.	TGTGCCAGCAGTGAAAGAGGGGGTGGGACAGATACGCAGTATTTT	CASSERGGGTDTQYF
TRBV4-3	.	TRBJ2-3	.	TGCGCCAGCAGCCAAGAGGACACAGATACGCAGTATTTT	CASSQEDTDTQYF
TRBV12-3/TRBV12-4	many	TRBJ2-5	TRBD2	TGTGCCAGCAGCTTAGCTCCGGGAGGAGAGACCCAGTACTTC	CASSLAPGGETQYF
TRBV6-1	.	TRBJ2-5	TRBD2	TGTGCCAGCAGTAATAGCGGGAGGCAGGAGACCCAGTACTTC	CASSNSGRQETQYF
TRBV2	.	TRBJ2-1	.	TGTGCCAGCAGTGAAGCGGGACTCCTAGGCTACAATGAGCAGTTCTTC	CASSEAGLLGYNEQFF
TRBV29-1	.	TRBJ1-1	.	TGCAGCTTAGGACACCCCGGGACTGAAGCTTTCTTT	CSLGHPGTEAFF
TRBV5-1	.	TRBJ2-7	.	TGCGCCAGCAGCTTACAGGGCCTAATCCACGAGCAGTACTTC	CASSLQGLIHEQYF
TRBV5-6	few	TRBJ2-3	.	TGTGCCAGCAGCAGGCCGATTAGCGCAGATACGCAGTATTTT	CASSRPISADTQYF
TRBV12-3/TRBV12-4	many	TRBJ2-3	.	TGTGCCAGCAGTCCAGGGGATGGGGTTAGCACAGATACGCAGTATTTT	CASSPGDGVSTDTQYF
TRBV28	.	TRBJ2-7	TRBD1	TGTGCCAGCAGTTTGGGACAGATACTCTACGAGCAGTACTTC	CASSLGQILYEQYF
TRBV28	.	TRBJ2-7	TRBD2	TGTGCCAGCGCCGGGACTAGCGGGAGAAACGAGCAGTACTTC	CASAGTSGRNEQYF
TRBV11-2	few	TRBJ2-5	.	TGTGCCAGCAGCTCGTCCCGGGCAGGCCAAGAGACCCAGTACTTC	CASSSSRAGQETQYF
TRBV29-1	few	TRBJ1-2	.	TGCAGCGTTTCCAGGGGCTATGGCTACACCTTC	CSVSRGYGYTF
TRBV28	.	TRBJ1-2	.	TGTGCCAGCATCCCCCAACCAGGGAACTATGGCTACACCTTC	CASIPQPGNYGYTF
TRBV18	.	TRBJ1-6	TRBD1	TGTGCCAGCTCTCTCAAGGACAGGGGCCTCCACTTT	CASSLKDRGLHF
TRBV12-3/TRBV12-4	.	TRBJ2-3	TRBD1	TGTGCCAGCAGTCCGCCGGGACAGGGTAATCGAAATACGCAGTATTTT	CASSPPGQGNRNTQYF